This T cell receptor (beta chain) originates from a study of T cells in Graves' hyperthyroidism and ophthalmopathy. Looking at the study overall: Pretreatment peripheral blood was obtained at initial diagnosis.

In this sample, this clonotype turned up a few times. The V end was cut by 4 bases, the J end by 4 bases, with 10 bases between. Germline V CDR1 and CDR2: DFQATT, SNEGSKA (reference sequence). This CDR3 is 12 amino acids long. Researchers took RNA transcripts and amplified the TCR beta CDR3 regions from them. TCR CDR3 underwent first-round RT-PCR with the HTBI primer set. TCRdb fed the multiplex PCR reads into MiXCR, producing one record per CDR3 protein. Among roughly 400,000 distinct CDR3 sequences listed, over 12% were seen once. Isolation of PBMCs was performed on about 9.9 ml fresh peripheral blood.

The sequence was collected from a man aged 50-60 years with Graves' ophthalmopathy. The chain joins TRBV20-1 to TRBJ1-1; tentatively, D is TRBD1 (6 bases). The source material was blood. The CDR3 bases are TGCAGTGCTAAGACAGGACCCACTGAAGCTTTCTTT. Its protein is CSAKTGPTEAFF.